This T cell receptor (beta chain) was found in a study of metastatic and nonmetastatic thyroid tumors (TCRdb year 2020). Concerning the study at large: For patients with malignant and with benign thyroid disease, the researchers compared repertoires between peripheral blood samples and tumor or nodule tissue samples. Overall results and qualifications from the work: In both blood and tumor samples, TCR beta diversity was reported to be significantly higher in malignant tumors than in benign nodules.

This clone was seen only a few times. Its antigen target is currently unknown. Base-call qualities are not available, and no considerably larger clone is one nucleotide away. CDR1 SNHLY and CDR2 FYNNEI are derived from the germline V gene. From the cysteine up to the phenylalanine, the CDR3 has a length of 14 residues. This entry keeps only the CDR3 DNA: 42 bases, framed from base 1. Trimming leaves V shorter by 6 bases and J shorter by 5 bases, with the junction holding 7 bases beyond the gene matches. The protocol used for the library was PCR. The reads were generated on an Illumina HiSeq 4000. The TCR beta-chain CDR3 region of each patient was profiled by high-throughput sequencing. On the authors' methods: A classifier to discriminate distant-metastatic papillary thyroid cancer patients was built from CDR3 differences across clinicopathological groups. Repertoire diversity was assessed with the Shannon index, and tumor-blood repertoire similarity with the Morisita-Horn index. TCRdb reprocessed the public reads (quality trimming at Q25 with fastp, clone calling with MiXCR) and kept in-frame beta chains. The V and J calls and clone size come from TCRdb's table, not from the authors' own analysis. Within this sample are over 9,000 clones, with around two fifths of them counted one time only. Around 16% of the sample goes to the ten largest clones.

No treatment had been received by any patient before thyroid surgery. Patient clinical samples collected from about 2011 to 2019 were retrospectively analysed using T-cell receptor beta sequencing. The specimen was tumor tissue. The sequence links TRBV2 to TRBJ2-7; TRBD2 lines up with 10 middle nucleotides. This TCR was recovered from a female donor with papillary thyroid cancer or a benign thyroid nodule (not recorded which). Some clones in this sample may be carry-over from other donors' samples. The CDR3 reads CASRTGTSDHEQYF. The sequence in DNA is TGTGCCAGCAGAACCGGGACTAGCGATCACGAGCAGTACTTC.